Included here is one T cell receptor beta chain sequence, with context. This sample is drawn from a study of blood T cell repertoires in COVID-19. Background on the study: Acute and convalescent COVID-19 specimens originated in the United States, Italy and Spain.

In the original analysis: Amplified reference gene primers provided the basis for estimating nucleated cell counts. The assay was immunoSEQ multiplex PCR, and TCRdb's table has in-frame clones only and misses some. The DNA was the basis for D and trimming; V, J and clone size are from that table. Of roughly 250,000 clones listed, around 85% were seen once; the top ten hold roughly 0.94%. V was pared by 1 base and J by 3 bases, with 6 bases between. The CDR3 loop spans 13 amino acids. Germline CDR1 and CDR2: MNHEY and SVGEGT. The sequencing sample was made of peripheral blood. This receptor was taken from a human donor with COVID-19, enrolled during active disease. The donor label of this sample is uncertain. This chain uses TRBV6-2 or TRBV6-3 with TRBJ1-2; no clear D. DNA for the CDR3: TGTGCCAGCAGTTACTTACGCGACTATGGCTACACCTTC. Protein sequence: CASSYLRDYGYTF.